This TCR beta chain is drawn from a study of blood T cell repertoires in COVID-19. Study overall: Sample material is recorded as cDNA or gDNA derived from T cells, B-cell-depleted T cells, or PBMCs.

CDR1 and CDR2 (germline): SGHRS, YFSETQ. V lost 4 bases and J 0 bases, leaving 10 bases between the germline ends. The CDR3 has 14 amino acids. The assay was immunoSEQ multiplex PCR, and TCRdb's table has in-frame clones only and misses some. The sample has some 260,000 clones; roughly 88% are singletons. The TCR comes from a man of 80 years or more with acute or convalescent COVID-19. V usage is TRBV5-1 and J usage is TRBJ1-1; D is perhaps TRBD1 (5 bases). Sample: peripheral blood. In nucleotides, the CDR3 is TGCGCCAGCAGCCCCGGAGGGGTGAACACTGAAGCTTTCTTT. This sequence encodes CASSPGGVNTEAFF.